This TCR beta chain appears in the sequencing data of a study of blood T cells in healthy people across ages. Findings and caveats of the study: What prevented conclusive comparison of naive and antigen-experienced cells was that PBMCs were unsorted.

Sample-barcoded 5' priming and a J-beta primer mix drove a second PCR of 7 to 11 cycles. TCRdb re-derived calls from the 5' RACE reads in MiXCR, one entry per CDR3 protein. The repertoire consists of roughly 1,300,000 distinct CDR3 sequences, with 45% to 70% occurring once and the leading ten covering about 6.3%. Points on this clonotype: Its cognate antigen is unknown.

The ends lost 8 bases at V and 0 bases at J; junction bases unmatched: 8. This CDR3 spans 15 amino acids. Per the germline V gene, CDR1 is SGHRS and CDR2 is YFSETQ. This TCR was recovered from a man aged 18 to 29 in good health. The sequencing sample was made of blood. This chain uses TRBV5-1 with TRBJ2-3, with 8 bases fitting TRBD1. The chain's CDR3 is CASYQDRASTDTQYF. CDR3 bases: TGCGCCAGTTACCAGGACAGGGCCAGCACAGATACGCAGTATTTT.